These T cell receptor beta chains were read from a single sample in a study of cytomegalovirus exposure and HLA in healthy donors. The repertoire was sequenced with immunoSEQ multiplex PCR; TCRdb's copy has only in-frame clones and lacks some. This sample has about 130,000 clones, with approximately 82% found just once. Sample: PBMCs. These receptors were obtained from a female donor in good health and CMV-seronegative. The CDR3 runs from the conserved cysteine through the conserved F or W. D genes are given only for firm matches. Clone size appears in some rows only: once, few, many, or a class for an expanded clone.

len: 14
abundance: NA
j_gene: TRBJ2-3
v_gene: TRBV10-3
d_gene: NA
CDR3aa: CASTAQGAIDTQYF
CDR3nt: TGTGCCAGCACGGCGCAGGGCGCGATAGATACGCAGTATTTT

len: 16
abundance: NA
j_gene: TRBJ1-4
v_gene: TRBV9
d_gene: NA
CDR3aa: CASSLEGTATNEKLFF
CDR3nt: TGTGCCAGCAGCCTCGAAGGGACTGCAACTAATGAAAAACTGTTTTTT

len: 13
abundance: NA
j_gene: TRBJ1-5
v_gene: TRBV6-1
d_gene: NA
CDR3aa: CASRTASNQPQHF
CDR3nt: TGTGCCAGCCGGACAGCCAGCAATCAGCCCCAGCATTTT

len: 15
abundance: NA
j_gene: TRBJ2-2
v_gene: TRBV19
d_gene: NA
CDR3aa: CASIKTEGRSGELFF
CDR3nt: TGTGCCAGTATCAAAACCGAGGGGAGGAGCGGGGAGCTGTTTTTT

len: 13
abundance: NA
j_gene: TRBJ1-2
v_gene: TRBV7-2
d_gene: TRBD1
CDR3aa: CASSSQGGGGYTF
CDR3nt: TGTGCCAGCAGCTCCCAGGGGGGAGGTGGCTACACCTTC

len: 14
abundance: once
j_gene: TRBJ1-1
v_gene: TRBV4-1
d_gene: NA
CDR3aa: CASSHRTANTEAFF
CDR3nt: TGCGCCAGCAGTCACAGAACAGCGAACACTGAAGCTTTCTTT

len: 18
abundance: NA
j_gene: TRBJ2-3
v_gene: TRBV28
d_gene: TRBD2
CDR3aa: CASRGTSGLAGSTDTQYF
CDR3nt: TGTGCCAGCAGGGGAACTTCAGGACTAGCGGGGAGCACAGATACGCAGTATTTT

len: 15
abundance: NA
j_gene: TRBJ2-3
v_gene: TRBV5-1
d_gene: TRBD2
CDR3aa: CASSTLAGRTDTQYF
CDR3nt: TGCGCCAGCAGCACACTAGCGGGGAGAACAGATACGCAGTATTTT

len: 12
abundance: NA
j_gene: TRBJ1-1
v_gene: TRBV7-8
d_gene: NA
CDR3aa: CASSLEHTEAFF
CDR3nt: TGTGCCAGCAGCTTAGAGCACACTGAAGCTTTCTTT

len: 13
abundance: NA
j_gene: TRBJ1-4
v_gene: TRBV6-1
d_gene: TRBD1
CDR3aa: CASTGRGHEKLFF
CDR3nt: TGTGCCAGCACGGGAAGGGGGCATGAAAAACTGTTTTTT

len: 15
abundance: NA
j_gene: TRBJ2-7
v_gene: TRBV4-3
d_gene: TRBD2
CDR3aa: CASSQGLAGEHEQYF
CDR3nt: TGCGCCAGCAGCCAAGGACTAGCGGGAGAGCACGAGCAGTACTTC

len: 16
abundance: NA
j_gene: TRBJ2-2
v_gene: TRBV5-5
d_gene: TRBD2
CDR3aa: CASRSPGGANTGELFF
CDR3nt: TGTGCCAGCAGATCCCCGGGGGGGGCGAACACCGGGGAGCTGTTTTTT

len: 14
abundance: NA
j_gene: TRBJ2-7
v_gene: TRBV7-9
d_gene: TRBD2
CDR3aa: CASSPPREPYEQYF
CDR3nt: TGTGCCAGCAGCCCCCCGCGGGAGCCCTACGAGCAGTACTTC

len: 15
abundance: NA
j_gene: TRBJ2-7
v_gene: TRBV6-5
d_gene: TRBD1
CDR3aa: CASSYSQGDFSEQYF
CDR3nt: TGTGCCAGCAGTTACAGTCAGGGGGATTTTTCCGAGCAGTACTTC

len: 16
abundance: once
j_gene: TRBJ2-1
v_gene: TRBV7-9
d_gene: NA
CDR3aa: CSSTPRGTLSYNEQFF
CDR3nt: TGTTCCAGCACCCCGAGAGGGACACTCTCCTACAATGAGCAGTTCTTC

len: 15
abundance: NA
j_gene: TRBJ1-5
v_gene: TRBV27
d_gene: NA
CDR3aa: CASSLMAAANQPQHF
CDR3nt: TGTGCCAGCAGTTTAATGGCGGCAGCCAATCAGCCCCAGCATTTT

len: 15
abundance: once
j_gene: TRBJ1-3
v_gene: TRBV4-1
d_gene: NA
CDR3aa: CASSQGDTRGNTIYF
CDR3nt: TGCGCCAGCAGCCAAGGGGACACCCGGGGAAACACCATATATTTT

len: 18
abundance: NA
j_gene: TRBJ1-1
v_gene: TRBV5-1
d_gene: TRBD1
CDR3aa: CASGPPPGQGFMNTEAFF
CDR3nt: TGCGCCAGCGGACCCCCCCCGGGACAGGGGTTTATGAACACTGAAGCTTTCTTT

len: 15
abundance: NA
j_gene: TRBJ2-2
v_gene: TRBV6-5
d_gene: NA
CDR3aa: CASSRRVQNTGELFF
CDR3nt: TGTGCCAGCTCGCGGCGGGTACAGAACACCGGGGAGCTGTTTTTT

len: 13
abundance: once
j_gene: TRBJ1-1
v_gene: TRBV11-1
d_gene: NA
CDR3aa: CASSLLSDTEAFF
CDR3nt: TGTGCCAGCAGCTTATTATCGGACACTGAAGCTTTCTTT

len: 14
abundance: NA
j_gene: TRBJ1-4
v_gene: TRBV7-7
d_gene: NA
CDR3aa: CASSLGHGWEKLFF
CDR3nt: TGTGCTAGCAGCTTGGGACACGGATGGGAAAAACTGTTTTTT

len: 15
abundance: few
j_gene: TRBJ1-1
v_gene: TRBV29-1
d_gene: NA
CDR3aa: CSGGQGWGMNTEAFF
CDR3nt: TGCAGCGGGGGGCAGGGGTGGGGGATGAACACTGAAGCTTTCTTT

len: 15
abundance: NA
j_gene: TRBJ2-7
v_gene: TRBV5-1
d_gene: NA
CDR3aa: CASSLVGGTVYEQYF
CDR3nt: TGCGCCAGCAGCTTGGTTGGGGGGACAGTCTACGAGCAGTACTTC

len: 14
abundance: NA
j_gene: TRBJ2-1
v_gene: TRBV6-1
d_gene: NA
CDR3aa: CASSPGPLGNEQFF
CDR3nt: TGTGCCAGCAGCCCGGGTCCCCTGGGCAATGAGCAGTTCTTC

len: 14
abundance: NA
j_gene: TRBJ2-7
v_gene: TRBV18
d_gene: NA
CDR3aa: CASSPPQEAYEQYF
CDR3nt: TGTGCCAGCTCCCCCCCCCAGGAGGCCTACGAGCAGTACTTC

len: 19
abundance: NA
j_gene: TRBJ2-3
v_gene: TRBV11-2
d_gene: TRBD2
CDR3aa: CASSLEEPLAETSTDTQYF
CDR3nt: TGTGCCAGCAGCTTAGAGGAACCACTAGCGGAGACTAGCACAGATACGCAGTATTTT

len: 11
abundance: NA
j_gene: TRBJ2-7
v_gene: TRBV2
d_gene: TRBD1
CDR3aa: CAGRQGYEQYF
CDR3nt: TGTGCCGGGAGACAGGGATACGAGCAGTACTTC

len: 14
abundance: NA
j_gene: TRBJ2-3
v_gene: TRBV29-1
d_gene: NA
CDR3aa: CSVEGAEGTDTQYF
CDR3nt: TGCAGCGTTGAGGGGGCCGAGGGGACGGATACGCAGTATTTT